Described below is a single TCR beta chain sequence and its context. The data stem from a study of OX40 agonist ivuxolimab in advanced cancers. Study-level information: Partial responses were seen in three patients, one with hepatocellular carcinoma and two with cutaneous melanoma.

Systemic immunosuppression or autoimmune disease history was grounds to exclude patients. TCRdb's table, derived via immunoSEQ multiplex PCR, lists solely in-frame clones and lacks some. The sample records more than 50,000 clones, around 85% being singletons. The J segment lost 4 bases and the V segment lost 4 bases, leaving 4 bases of the junction unmatched. Looked up from germline, CDR1 is SGHNT and CDR2 is YYREEE (reference sequence). The CDR3 spans 14 residues. The TCR was taken from an adult with an advanced solid tumor such as melanoma, head and neck, liver or kidney cancer. This material consisted of CD4+ or CD8+ T cells sorted from blood, taken in a trial of the OX40 agonist ivuxolimab. The chain joins TRBV5-4 to TRBJ1-2, with TRBD1 identical over 10 bases. CDR3 region: CASSAGQGTYGYTF. CDR3 nucleotide sequence: TGTGCCAGCAGCGCGGGACAGGGGACCTATGGCTACACCTTC.